Presented here are 25 T cell receptor beta chains from one specimen sequenced in a study of neoadjuvant nivolumab and ipilimumab in lung cancer. This table comes from immunoSEQ multiplex PCR, and its TCRdb copy is limited to in-frame clones, with some not included. Here the sample spans 30,000 or so clones, 90% being singletons. The specimen comprised peripheral blood, sampled after neoadjuvant nivolumab, alone or with ipilimumab, at or shortly before surgery. The origin of the receptors is an adult with non-small cell lung cancer.

The chain recombines TRBV5-6 with TRBJ2-3, with TRBD2 as a possible D gene (6 bases). Trimming pared 4 bases from V and 4 bases from J, leaving 16 bases between. The length of the CDR3 is 15 residues. Per germline, CDR1 SGHDT and CDR2 YYEEEE. CDR3 nucleotide sequence: TGTGCCAGCAGCCCGGCGGGGAACGGGGCAGATACGCAGTATTTT. Translation gives CASSPAGNGADTQYF.

The V and J genes are TRBV18 and TRBJ1-5; 7 nucleotides align to TRBD1. The V segment lost 4 bases and the J segment 0 bases; nucleotides outside the gene matches: 3. In germline, CDR1 is KGHSH, CDR2 LQKENI. The CDR3 extends over 15 amino acids. For the CDR3, the DNA is TGTGCCAGCTCACGGGGACAGATTAGCAATCAGCCCCAGCATTTT. Its protein is CASSRGQISNQPQHF. The full variable domain, in which reference TRBV18 and TRBJ1-5 provide the parts outside the CDR3, is NAGVMQNPRHLVRRRGQEARLRCSPMKGHSHVYWYRQLPEEGLKFMVYLQKENIIDESGMPKERFSAEFPKEGPSILRIQQVVRGDSAAYFCASSRGQISNQPQHFGDGTRLSIL.

The V call is TRBV4-2, the J call TRBJ1-3; 9 nucleotides agree with TRBD1. Unmatched junction bases numbered 6, after V lost 0 bases and J lost 6 bases. The CDR3 consists of 16 residues. CDR1 is LGHNA and CDR2 is YNFKEQ in the germline V gene. Here the CDR3 DNA reads TGTGCCAGCAGCCAAGACCCGGGACAGGGAGCAAACACCATATATTTT. Its translation: CASSQDPGQGANTIYF.

This clone was counted a single time. The V call is TRBV2, the J call TRBJ2-7; 8 nucleotides match TRBD1. This CDR3 has 15 amino acids. The V gene end was trimmed by 6 bases and the J gene end by 3 bases; junction bases not matched to a gene: 10. Germline CDR1 and CDR2: SNHLY and FYNNEI. The CDR3 protein is CASSPRTGTGYEQYF. The CDR3 DNA is TGTGCCAGCAGCCCCCGGACAGGGACGGGCTACGAGCAGTACTTC.

V and J are TRBV6-1 and TRBJ1-1; 7 bases align to TRBD1. With 4 bases clipped from V and 1 base from J, the junction kept 0 bases outside the gene matches. The CDR3 consists of 13 residues. Germline V gene data show CDR1 as MNHNS and CDR2 as SASEGT. This CDR3 is CASSGDRNTEAFF. Here the CDR3 DNA reads TGTGCCAGCAGTGGGGACAGGAACACTGAAGCTTTCTTT.

The chain has TRBV5-8 and TRBJ1-5, with TRBD1 matching over 9 bases. The junction had 7 bases not matched to a gene; V was cut back by 5 bases and J by 4 bases. Germline assignment: CDR1 SGHTS and CDR2 YDEGEE. The CDR3 loop spans 15 amino acids. For the CDR3, the DNA is TGTGCCAGCAGGGGTAGGGGACAGGGAAATCAGCCCCAGCATTTT. It yields the protein CASRGRGQGNQPQHF.

The rearrangement links TRBV5-5 to TRBJ2-7; D uncertain. Germline loops: CDR1 SGHKS, CDR2 YYEKEE (reference sequence). V lost 0 bases and J 3 bases, leaving 13 bases between the germline ends. The CDR3 loop spans 15 amino acids. CDR3: CASSLVGNYGYEQYF. The CDR3 nucleotides are TGTGCCAGCAGCTTGGTGGGGAACTACGGCTACGAGCAGTACTTC.

The chain is built from TRBV5-1 and TRBJ2-4; 12 bases agree with TRBD1. CDR1 is SGHRS, CDR2 YFSETQ, per germline. The length of the CDR3 is 16 residues. The V segment lost 0 bases and the J segment 6 bases; nucleotides outside the gene matches: 4. The CDR3 is CASSLAGTGGINIQYF. DNA for the CDR3: TGCGCCAGCAGCTTGGCCGGGACAGGGGGCATAAACATTCAGTACTTC.

V gene TRBV5-4 combines with J gene TRBJ2-3, with TRBD2 as a possible D gene (7 bases). The V end was cut by 3 bases, the J end by 2 bases, with 13 bases between. This CDR3 contains 15 residues. Looked up from germline, CDR1 is SGHNT and CDR2 is YYREEE (reference sequence). CDR3 residues: CASSSPGGLTDTQYF. The DNA of the CDR3 is TGTGCCAGCAGCTCACCGGGGGGCCTCACAGATACGCAGTATTTT. The variable domain in full, completed from reference TRBV5-4 and TRBJ2-3, reads ETGVTQSPTHLIKTRGQQVTLRCSSQSGHNTVSWYQQALGQGPQFIFQYYREEENGRGNFPPRFSGLQFPNYSSELNVNALELDDSALYLCASSSPGGLTDTQYFGPGTRLTVL.

The J gene is TRBJ1-6, the V gene TRBV6-1, with D unclear. The CDR3 has 16 amino acids. The germline V gene has CDR1 MNHNS and CDR2 SASEGT. Trimming removed 4 bases at V and 5 bases at J, with 15 bases between. CDR3: CASSVRAPINNSPLHF. The CDR3 DNA reads TGTGCCAGCAGTGTCCGGGCACCTATCAATAATTCACCCCTCCACTTT.

This chain uses TRBV2 with TRBJ1-1; the D is unclear. The CDR3 extends over 13 amino acids. Germline V CDR1 and CDR2: SNHLY, FYNNEI. V was pared by 4 bases and J by 1 base, with 7 bases between. CDR3 sequence: CASSAHSNTEAFF. The CDR3 coding sequence is TGTGCCAGCAGTGCCCATTCGAACACTGAAGCTTTCTTT.

For the CDR3, the DNA is TGTGCCAGCAGCCAAACGCGGGGGCAACGCGTTTTAGAGACCCAGTACTTC. This gives the protein CASSQTRGQRVLETQYF. V gene TRBV5-4 combines with J gene TRBJ2-5; D possibly corresponds to TRBD2 (7 bases). The CDR3 contains 17 residues. Germline V lookup: CDR1 SGHNT, CDR2 YYREEE (reference sequence). V shed 4 bases and J shed 4 bases, with 23 bases lying between them.

V is TRBV15 and J is TRBJ2-7; weak D call: TRBD2 (5 bases). The ends were cut back, 0 bases at V and 6 bases at J, with 15 bases in the middle. The V gene's germline CDR1 is LNHNV and CDR2 YYDKDF (reference sequence). CDR3 length equals 15 residues. CDR3 DNA sequence: TGTGCCACCAGCAGAGATAGGGTAACTAGTCGCGAGCAGTACTTC. Encoded protein: CATSRDRVTSREQYF. Full variable domain (missing parts from reference TRBV15 and TRBJ2-7): DAMVIQNPRYQVTQFGKPVTLSCSQTLNHNVMYWYQQKSSQAPKLLFHYYDKDFNNEADTPDNFQSRRPNTSFCFLDIRSPGLGDTAMYLCATSRDRVTSREQYFGPGTRLTVT.

This rearrangement joins TRBV6-1 to TRBJ2-1; 10 bases are a match to TRBD2. This CDR3 has 15 residues. Germline V CDR1 and CDR2: MNHNS, SASEGT. Unmatched junction bases numbered 6, after V lost 3 bases and J lost 7 bases. Here the CDR3 DNA reads TGTGCCAGCAGTGAGAGTCTAGCGGGGGTGAATGAGCAGTTCTTC. It codes for CASSESLAGVNEQFF.

This clone was seen just once. The CDR3 nucleotides are TGCGCCAGCAGCTTGGGGGGGACTAGCGGGGCGCAAGAGACCCAGTACTTC. This translates into CASSLGGTSGAQETQYF. The V and J genes are TRBV5-1 and TRBJ2-5, with 13 bases identical to TRBD2. CDR1 is SGHRS and CDR2 is YFSETQ in the germline V gene. Trimming at V came to 0 bases and at J to 2 bases, leaving 4 bases not matched to a gene. There are 17 residues in the CDR3.

This chain joins TRBV5-1 and TRBJ1-1; D remains unclear. Between the trimmed V and J ends, which lost 0 bases and 0 bases, there was a span of 9 bases. This CDR3 has 15 amino acids. CDR1 is SGHRS and CDR2 is YFSETQ in the germline V gene. The CDR3 is CASSLGATMNTEAFF. CDR3 in DNA: TGCGCCAGCAGCTTGGGGGCTACAATGAACACTGAAGCTTTCTTT.

This clone occurred once. The chain uses TRBV7-9 and TRBJ1-1; D is unresolved. The CDR3 is 14 amino acids. V was shortened by 2 bases and J by 2 bases, with 9 bases between the two germline ends. Germline V gene sequence: CDR1 SEHNR, CDR2 FQNEAQ (reference sequence). CDR3 DNA sequence: TGTGCCAGCAGCTTATTGACTGGTAACACTGAAGCTTTCTTT. It yields the protein CASSLLTGNTEAFF.

V and J are TRBV2 and TRBJ1-2; D ambiguous. V lost 11 bases, J lost 5 bases, and 18 bases lay in between. The CDR3 is 13 residues long. Looked up from germline, CDR1 is SNHLY and CDR2 is FYNNEI. CDR3 sequence: CAGGRFLQYGYTF. CDR3 nucleotides: TGTGCCGGCGGTCGGTTCCTCCAGTATGGCTACACCTTC. The full variable domain, its missing parts supplied by reference TRBV2 and TRBJ1-2, is EPEVTQTPSHQVTQMGQEVILRCVPISNHLYFYWYRQILGQKVEFLVSFYNNEISEKSEIFDDQFSVERPDGSNFTLKIRSTKLEDSAMYFCAGGRFLQYGYTFGSGTRLTVV.

The V gene is TRBV6-4, the J gene TRBJ2-3; 9 bases are a match to TRBD1. Trimming at V came to 10 bases and at J to 4 bases, leaving 6 bases not matched to a gene. This CDR3 region has 13 residues. The germline V gene has CDR1 MRHNA and CDR2 SNTAGT. CDR3 sequence reads: CAIPGQGADTQYF. The CDR3 DNA reads TGTGCCATACCGGGACAGGGAGCAGATACGCAGTATTTT.

The V gene is TRBV4-1, the J gene TRBJ2-1; 12 bases match TRBD2. Germline CDR1 reads MGHRA; CDR2 reads YSYEKL. J lost 9 bases, V lost 4 bases, and 16 bases had no gene match. The CDR3 is 18 amino acids. DNA of the CDR3: TGCGCCAGCAGCCGTGGCGGGACTAGCGGGCCATATGCGGGTGAGCAGTTCTTC. Its protein product is CASSRGGTSGPYAGEQFF.

The gene calls are TRBV9 and TRBJ2-1, with TRBD2 identical over 8 bases. With 0 bases clipped from V and 8 bases from J, the junction kept 4 bases outside the gene matches. CDR3 size: 14 residues. Germline lookup yields CDR1 SGDLS and CDR2 YYNGEE. CDR3 bases: TGTGCCAGCAGCGTAGCGGGGGGGCCCTATGAGCAGTTCTTC. Translation: CASSVAGGPYEQFF.

The rearrangement joins TRBV4-1 to TRBJ1-4; TRBD1 aligns across 7 bases. Germline V gene sequence: CDR1 MGHRA, CDR2 YSYEKL. This CDR3 is 16 amino acids long. V was clipped by 4 bases and J by 5 bases; unmatched bases: 10. The CDR3 loop is CASSLEAGTVNEKLFF. CDR3 nucleotides: TGCGCCAGCAGCCTCGAGGCCGGGACAGTCAATGAAAAACTGTTTTTT.

The V gene is TRBV5-1, the J gene TRBJ1-1; 9 nucleotides agree with TRBD1. The junction had 6 bases not matched to a gene; V was cut back by 5 bases and J by 4 bases. CDR1 and CDR2 (germline): SGHRS, YFSETQ. This CDR3 has 14 residues. In nucleotides, the CDR3 is TGCGCCAGCAGTATTACAGGGGGCGGCACTGAAGCTTTCTTT. Protein: CASSITGGGTEAFF. Drawing the rest from reference TRBV5-1 and TRBJ1-1, the complete variable domain is KAGVTQTPRYLIKTRGQQVTLSCSPISGHRSVSWYQQTPGQGLQFLFEYFSETQRNKGNFPGRFSGRQFSNSRSEMNVSTLELGDSALYLCASSITGGGTEAFFGQGTRLTVV.

The CDR3 nucleotides are TGTGCCAGCAGGACCGGGGGACTAGCCATCGAGCAGTACTTC. This codes for CASRTGGLAIEQYF. This sequence joins TRBV6-5 and TRBJ2-7, with 9 nucleotides matching TRBD2. V lost 6 bases to trimming and J lost 6 bases; unmatched junction nucleotides: 9. CDR3 length: 14 residues. CDR1 MNHEY and CDR2 SVGAGI come from the germline V gene.

The CDR3 coding sequence is TGTGCCAGCAGCTTAGCCCTGAACACTGAAGCTTTCTTT. Protein product: CASSLALNTEAFF. V gene TRBV7-9 combines with J gene TRBJ1-1, with D unresolved. The CDR3 contains 13 residues. With 0 bases removed from V and 0 bases from J, the gap between germline ends came to 2 bases. Germline V gene lookup returns CDR1 SEHNR and CDR2 FQNEAQ (reference sequence).